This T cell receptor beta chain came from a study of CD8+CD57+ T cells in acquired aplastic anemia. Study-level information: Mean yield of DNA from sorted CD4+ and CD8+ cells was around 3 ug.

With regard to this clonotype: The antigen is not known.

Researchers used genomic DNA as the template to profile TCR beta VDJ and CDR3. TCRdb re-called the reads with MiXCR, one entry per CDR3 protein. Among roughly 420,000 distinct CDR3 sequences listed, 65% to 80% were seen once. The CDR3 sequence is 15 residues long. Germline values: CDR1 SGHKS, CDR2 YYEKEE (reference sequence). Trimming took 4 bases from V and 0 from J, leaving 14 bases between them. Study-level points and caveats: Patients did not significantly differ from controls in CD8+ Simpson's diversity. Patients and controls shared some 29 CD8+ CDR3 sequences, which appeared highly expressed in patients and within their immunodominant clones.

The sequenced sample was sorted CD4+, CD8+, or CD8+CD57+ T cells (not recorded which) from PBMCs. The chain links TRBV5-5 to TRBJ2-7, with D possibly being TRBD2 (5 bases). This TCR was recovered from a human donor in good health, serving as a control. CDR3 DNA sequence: TGTGCCAGCAGCGCTGGACTTCCGATCTCCTACGAGCAGTACTTC. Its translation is CASSAGLPISYEQYF.